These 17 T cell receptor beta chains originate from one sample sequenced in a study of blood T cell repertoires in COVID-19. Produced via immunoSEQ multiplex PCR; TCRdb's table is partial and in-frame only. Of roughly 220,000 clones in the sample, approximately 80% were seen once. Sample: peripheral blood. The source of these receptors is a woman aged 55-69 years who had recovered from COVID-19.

CDR3 amino acids: CASSRAFSGANVLTF. The CDR3, as DNA: TGTGCCAGCAGCCGTGCGTTCTCTGGGGCCAACGTCCTGACTTTC. The genes are TRBV9 and TRBJ2-6, with unresolved D. The germline gives CDR1 SGDLS, CDR2 YYNGEE. There are 15 residues in the CDR3. The V and J ends lost 4 bases and 0 bases respectively, with 8 bases between them.

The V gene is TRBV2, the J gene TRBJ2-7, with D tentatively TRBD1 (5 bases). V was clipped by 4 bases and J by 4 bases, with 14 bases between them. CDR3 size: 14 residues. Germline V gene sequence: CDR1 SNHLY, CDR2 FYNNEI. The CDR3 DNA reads TGTGCCAGCAGTGTTCGCAGGGTGGGTTACGAGCAGTACTTC. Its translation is CASSVRRVGYEQYF. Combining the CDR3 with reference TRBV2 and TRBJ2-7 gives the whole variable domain EPEVTQTPSHQVTQMGQEVILRCVPISNHLYFYWYRQILGQKVEFLVSFYNNEISEKSEIFDDQFSVERPDGSNFTLKIRSTKLEDSAMYFCASSVRRVGYEQYFGPGTRLTVT.

The CDR3 DNA follows: TGCGCCAGCAGCCAAGAGGGGGGACTCATGAACACTGAAGCTTTCTTT. It is translated as CASSQEGGLMNTEAFF. This rearrangement joins TRBV4-1 to TRBJ1-1; a weak D match, TRBD1 (5 bases). The CDR3 has 16 amino acids. Per the germline V gene, CDR1 is MGHRA and CDR2 is YSYEKL. With 0 bases removed from V and 0 bases from J, the gap between germline ends came to 11 bases.

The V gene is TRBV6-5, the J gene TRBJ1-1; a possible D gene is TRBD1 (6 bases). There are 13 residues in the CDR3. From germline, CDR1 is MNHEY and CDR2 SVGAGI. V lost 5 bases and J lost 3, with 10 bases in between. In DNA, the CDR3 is TGTGCCAGCAGTCCCGGACAGTACACTGAAGCTTTCTTT. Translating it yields CASSPGQYTEAFF.

In DNA, the CDR3 is TGTGCCAGCAGTTGGGACAGGACCCGGGAGCAGTTCTTC. The encoded protein is CASSWDRTREQFF. The chain couples TRBV6-5 to TRBJ2-1; 8 nucleotides line up with TRBD1. The J segment lost 10 bases and the V segment lost 4 bases, leaving 6 bases of the junction unmatched. The CDR3 is 13 amino acids. Looked up from germline, CDR1 is MNHEY and CDR2 is SVGAGI.

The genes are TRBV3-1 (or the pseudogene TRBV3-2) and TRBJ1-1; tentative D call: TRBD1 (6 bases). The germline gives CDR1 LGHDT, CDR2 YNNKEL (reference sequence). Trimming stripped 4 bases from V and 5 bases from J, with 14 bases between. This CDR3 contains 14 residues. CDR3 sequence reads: CASSPAGEGTEAFF. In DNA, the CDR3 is TGTGCCAGCAGCCCGGCAGGGGAAGGTACTGAAGCTTTCTTT.

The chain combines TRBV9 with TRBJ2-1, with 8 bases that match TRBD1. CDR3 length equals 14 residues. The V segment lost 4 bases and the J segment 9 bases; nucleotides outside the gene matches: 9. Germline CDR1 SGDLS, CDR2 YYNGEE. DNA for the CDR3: TGTGCCAGCAGCATAAGACAGGGGAGTCGTGAGCAGTTCTTC. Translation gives CASSIRQGSREQFF.

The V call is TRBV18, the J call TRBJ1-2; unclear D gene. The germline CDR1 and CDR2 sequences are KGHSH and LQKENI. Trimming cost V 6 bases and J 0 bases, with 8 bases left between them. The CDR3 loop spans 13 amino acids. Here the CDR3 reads CASSPQANYGYTF. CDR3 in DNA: TGTGCCAGCTCGCCTCAGGCTAACTATGGCTACACCTTC.

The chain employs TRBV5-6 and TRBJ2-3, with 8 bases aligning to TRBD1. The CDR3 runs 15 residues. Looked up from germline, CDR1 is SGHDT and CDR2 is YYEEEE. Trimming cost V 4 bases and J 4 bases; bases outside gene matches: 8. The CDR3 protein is CASSNYRGVADTQYF. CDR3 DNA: TGTGCCAGCAGCAACTACAGGGGGGTCGCAGATACGCAGTATTTT. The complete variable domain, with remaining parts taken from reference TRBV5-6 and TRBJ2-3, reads DAGVTQSPTHLIKTRGQQVTLRCSPKSGHDTVSWYQQALGQGPQFIFQYYEEEERQRGNFPDRFSGHQFPNYSSELNVNALLLGDSALYLCASSNYRGVADTQYFGPGTRLTVL.

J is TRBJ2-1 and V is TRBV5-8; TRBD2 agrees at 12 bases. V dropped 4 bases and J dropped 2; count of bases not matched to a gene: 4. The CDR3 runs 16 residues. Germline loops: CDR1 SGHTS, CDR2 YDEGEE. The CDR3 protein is CASSRRLAGAYNEQFF. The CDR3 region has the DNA TGTGCCAGCAGCCGAAGACTAGCGGGGGCCTACAATGAGCAGTTCTTC.

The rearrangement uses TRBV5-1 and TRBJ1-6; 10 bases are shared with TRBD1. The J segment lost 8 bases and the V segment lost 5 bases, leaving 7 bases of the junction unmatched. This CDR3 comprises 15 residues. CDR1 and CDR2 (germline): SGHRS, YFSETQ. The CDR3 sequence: CASRHGTGEYSPLHF. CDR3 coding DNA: TGCGCCAGCAGGCACGGGACAGGGGAATATTCACCCCTCCACTTT.

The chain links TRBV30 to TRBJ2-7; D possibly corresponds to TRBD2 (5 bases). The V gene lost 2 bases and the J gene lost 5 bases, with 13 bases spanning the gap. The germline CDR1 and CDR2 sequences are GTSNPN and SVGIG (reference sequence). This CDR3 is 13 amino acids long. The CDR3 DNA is TGTGCCTGGAGTCCGAACAGCGGAAACGAGCAGTACTTC. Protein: CAWSPNSGNEQYF. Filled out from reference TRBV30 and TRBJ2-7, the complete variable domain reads SQTIHQWPATLVQPVGSPLSLECTVEGTSNPNLYWYRQAAGRGLQLLFYSVGIGQISSEVPQNLSASRPQDRQFILSSKKLLLSDSGFYLCAWSPNSGNEQYFGPGTRLTVT.

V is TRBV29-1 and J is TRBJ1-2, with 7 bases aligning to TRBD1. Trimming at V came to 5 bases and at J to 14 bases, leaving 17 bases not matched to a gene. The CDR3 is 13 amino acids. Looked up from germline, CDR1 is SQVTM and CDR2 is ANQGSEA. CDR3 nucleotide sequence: TGCAGCGTTTTGGGGACAGAGCCCCAGGAGGGGACCTTC. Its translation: CSVLGTEPQEGTF.

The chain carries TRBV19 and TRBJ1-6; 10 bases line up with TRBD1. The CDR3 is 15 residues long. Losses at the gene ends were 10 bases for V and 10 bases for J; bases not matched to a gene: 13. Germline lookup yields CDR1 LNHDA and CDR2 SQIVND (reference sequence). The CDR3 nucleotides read TGTGCCACCTCCGATAGACAGGGGGCAATATCACCCCTCCACTTT. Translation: CATSDRQGAISPLHF. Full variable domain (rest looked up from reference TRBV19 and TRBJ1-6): DGGITQSPKYLFRKEGQNVTLSCEQNLNHDAMYWYRQDPGQGLRLIYYSQIVNDFQKGDIAEGYSVSREKKESFPLTVTSAQKNPTAFYLCATSDRQGAISPLHFGNGTRLTVT.

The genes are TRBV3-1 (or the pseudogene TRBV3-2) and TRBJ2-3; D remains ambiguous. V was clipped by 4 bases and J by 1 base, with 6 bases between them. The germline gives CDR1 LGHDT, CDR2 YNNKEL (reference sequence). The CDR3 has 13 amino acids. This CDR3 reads CASSPRGTDTQYF. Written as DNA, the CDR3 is TGTGCCAGCAGCCCGAGAGGCACAGATACGCAGTATTTT.

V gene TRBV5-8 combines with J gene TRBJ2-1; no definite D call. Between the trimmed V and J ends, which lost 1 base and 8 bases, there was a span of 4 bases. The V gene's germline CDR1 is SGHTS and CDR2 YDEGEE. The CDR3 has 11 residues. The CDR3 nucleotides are TGTGCCAGCAGCTTGCGGTATGAGCAGTTCTTC. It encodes CASSLRYEQFF.

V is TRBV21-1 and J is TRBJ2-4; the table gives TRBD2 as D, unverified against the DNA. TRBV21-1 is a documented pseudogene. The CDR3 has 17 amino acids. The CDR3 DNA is TGTGCCAGCAGCAAGGCGAGACTAGCGGGGGGACAAAACATTCAGTACTTC. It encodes CASSKARLAGGQNIQYF.